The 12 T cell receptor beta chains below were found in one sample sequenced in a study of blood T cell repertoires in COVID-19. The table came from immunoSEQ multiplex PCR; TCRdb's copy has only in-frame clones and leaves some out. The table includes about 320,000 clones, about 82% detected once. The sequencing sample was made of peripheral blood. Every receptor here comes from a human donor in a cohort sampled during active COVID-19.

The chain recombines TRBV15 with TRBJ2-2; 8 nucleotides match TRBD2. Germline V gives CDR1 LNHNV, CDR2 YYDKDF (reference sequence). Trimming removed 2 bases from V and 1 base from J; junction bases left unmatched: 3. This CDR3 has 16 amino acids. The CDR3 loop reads CATSRPSGGNTGELFF. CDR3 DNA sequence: TGTGCCACCAGCAGACCAAGCGGGGGGAACACCGGGGAGCTGTTTTTT.

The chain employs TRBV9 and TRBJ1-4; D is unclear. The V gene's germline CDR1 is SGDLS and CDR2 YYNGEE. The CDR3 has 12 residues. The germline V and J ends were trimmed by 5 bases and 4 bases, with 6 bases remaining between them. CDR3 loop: CASSSGNEKLFF. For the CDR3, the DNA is TGTGCCAGCAGTTCGGGTAATGAAAAACTGTTTTTT.

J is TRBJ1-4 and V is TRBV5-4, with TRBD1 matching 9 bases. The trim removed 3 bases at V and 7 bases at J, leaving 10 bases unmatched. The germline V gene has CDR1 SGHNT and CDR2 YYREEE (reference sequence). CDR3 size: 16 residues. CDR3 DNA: TGTGCCAGCAGCTCGGGGGCGGACAGGGGTGGTGAAAAACTGTTTTTT. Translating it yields CASSSGADRGGEKLFF.

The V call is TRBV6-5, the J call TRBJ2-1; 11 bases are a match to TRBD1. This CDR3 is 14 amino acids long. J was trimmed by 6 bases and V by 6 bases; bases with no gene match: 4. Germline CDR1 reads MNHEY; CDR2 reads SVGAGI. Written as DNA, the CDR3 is TGTGCCAGCAGAAGCGGACAGGGGGCCAATGAGCAGTTCTTC. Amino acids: CASRSGQGANEQFF.

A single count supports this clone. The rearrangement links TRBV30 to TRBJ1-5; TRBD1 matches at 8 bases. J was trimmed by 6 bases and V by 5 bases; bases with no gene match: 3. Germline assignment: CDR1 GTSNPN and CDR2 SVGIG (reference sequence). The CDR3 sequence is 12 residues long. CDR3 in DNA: TGTGCCTGGGGACAGGGCGGTCAGCCCCAGCATTTT. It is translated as CAWGQGGQPQHF.

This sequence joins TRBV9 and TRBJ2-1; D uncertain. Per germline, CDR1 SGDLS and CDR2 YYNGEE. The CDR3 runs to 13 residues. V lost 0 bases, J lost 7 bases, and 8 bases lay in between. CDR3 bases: TGTGCCAGCAGCGTAGGGCTAGAAAATGAGCAGTTCTTC. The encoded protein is CASSVGLENEQFF. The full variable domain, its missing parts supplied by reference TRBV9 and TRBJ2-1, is DSGVTQTPKHLITATGQRVTLRCSPRSGDLSVYWYQQSLDQGLQFLIQYYNGEERAKGNILERFSAQQFPDLHSELNLSSLELGDSALYFCASSVGLENEQFFGPGTRLTVL.

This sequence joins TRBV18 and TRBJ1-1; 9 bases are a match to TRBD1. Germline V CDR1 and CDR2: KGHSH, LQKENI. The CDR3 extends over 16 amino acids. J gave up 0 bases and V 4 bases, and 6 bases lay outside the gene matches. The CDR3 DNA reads TGTGCCAGCTCACAAGGGACAGGGATCATGAACACTGAAGCTTTCTTT. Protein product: CASSQGTGIMNTEAFF.

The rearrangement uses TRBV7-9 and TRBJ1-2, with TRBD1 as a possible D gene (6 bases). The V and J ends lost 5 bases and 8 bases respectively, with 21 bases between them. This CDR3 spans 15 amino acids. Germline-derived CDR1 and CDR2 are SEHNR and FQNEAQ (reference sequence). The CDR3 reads CASSQGTAGVWGYTF. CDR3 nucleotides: TGTGCCAGCAGCCAGGGGACCGCTGGAGTTTGGGGCTACACCTTC. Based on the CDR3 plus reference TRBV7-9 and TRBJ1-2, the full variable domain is DTGVSQNPRHKITKRGQNVTFRCDPISEHNRLYWYRQTLGQGPEFLTYFQNEAQLEKSRLLSDRFSAERPKGSFSTLEIQRTEQGDSAMYLCASSQGTAGVWGYTFGSGTRLTVV.

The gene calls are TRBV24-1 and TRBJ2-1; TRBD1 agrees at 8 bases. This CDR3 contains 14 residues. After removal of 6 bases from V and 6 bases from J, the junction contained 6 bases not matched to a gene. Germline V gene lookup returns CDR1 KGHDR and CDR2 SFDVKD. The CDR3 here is CATSFQGAVNEQFF. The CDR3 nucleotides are TGTGCCACCAGTTTTCAGGGGGCGGTCAATGAGCAGTTCTTC.

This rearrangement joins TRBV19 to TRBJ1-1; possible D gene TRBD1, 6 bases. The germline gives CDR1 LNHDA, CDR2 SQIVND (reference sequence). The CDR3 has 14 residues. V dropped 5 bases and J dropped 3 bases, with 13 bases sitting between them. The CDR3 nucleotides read TGTGCCAGTAGTTCCCGAGGGGGATACACTGAAGCTTTCTTT. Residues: CASSSRGGYTEAFF.

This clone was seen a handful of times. CDR3 region: CAWSAGVAGYNEQFF. The CDR3 nucleotides read TGTGCCTGGAGTGCCGGGGTAGCGGGCTACAATGAGCAGTTCTTC. The V gene is TRBV30, the J gene TRBJ2-1; 7 nucleotides line up with TRBD2. CDR3 length: 15 amino acids. J gave up 3 bases and V 1 base, and 6 bases lay outside the gene matches. Germline lookup yields CDR1 GTSNPN and CDR2 SVGIG (reference sequence). The entire variable domain, with the rest obtained from reference TRBV30 and TRBJ2-1, is as follows: SQTIHQWPATLVQPVGSPLSLECTVEGTSNPNLYWYRQAAGRGLQLLFYSVGIGQISSEVPQNLSASRPQDRQFILSSKKLLLSDSGFYLCAWSAGVAGYNEQFFGPGTRLTVL.

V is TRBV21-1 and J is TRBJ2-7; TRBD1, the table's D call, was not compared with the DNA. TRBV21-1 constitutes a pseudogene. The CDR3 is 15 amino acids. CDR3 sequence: CASSKCGTGLYEQYF. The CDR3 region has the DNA TGTGCCAGCAGCAAATGCGGGACAGGACTCTACGAGCAGTACTTC.